A single sample gave rise to the 7 T cell receptor beta chains below, sequenced in a study of immune heterogeneity within non-small cell lung tumors. Template input was genomic DNA from bulk tumor (600 ng per sample). Several far-apart biopsies were taken per primary tumor during surgery. Patients with untreated, newly diagnosed non-small cell lung cancer underwent curative surgery. Multiplex PCR (32 V and 13 J primers) was used to amplify the TCR beta CDR3. Using its own MiXCR run on the multiplex PCR reads, TCRdb lists one record per CDR3 protein. The sample holds about 9,600 distinct CDR3 sequences, around 27% seen once. Sequenced material: lung tumor tissue. The source is a woman aged 50 to 65 with non-small cell lung cancer.

By share of the sample, this clonotype is medium-sized. The chain couples TRBV7-9 to TRBJ2-1, with 8 bases fitting TRBD1. The ends lost 10 bases at V and 8 bases at J; junction bases unmatched: 4. CDR1 and CDR2 (germline): SEHNR, FQNEAQ (reference sequence). The CDR3 spans 11 residues. The CDR3 loop is CATGQGDEQFF. Here the CDR3 DNA reads TGTGCCACCGGACAGGGTGATGAGCAGTTCTTC.

This clonotype was found many times. The rearrangement links TRBV27 to TRBJ2-1; D is possibly TRBD2 (5 bases). Germline assignment: CDR1 MNHEY and CDR2 SMNVEV (reference sequence). The CDR3 is made up of 17 amino acids. Trimming cost V 3 bases and J 0 bases, with 15 bases left between them. CDR3 region: CASSLRASLASYNEQFF. The DNA for the CDR3 is TGTGCCAGCAGTTTGCGGGCTAGTTTGGCCTCCTACAATGAGCAGTTCTTC.

Turning to this clonotype: A read error is possible here, since a much larger clone lies one base away. The final CDR3 position lacks the conserved phenylalanine or tryptophan, pointing to a likely read error. V and J are TRBV2 and TRBJ1-2; the D gene is possibly TRBD1 (5 bases). Trimming shortened V by 2 bases and J by 4 bases, and 11 bases separated the two germline ends. The germline gives CDR1 SNHLY, CDR2 FYNNEI. This CDR3 comprises 14 residues. CDR3 sequence reads: CASSELGQGYGYTS. Written as DNA, the CDR3 is TGTGCCAGCAGTGAACTCGGTCAGGGCTATGGCTACACCTCC.

This clonotype has ten or more counts. The chain carries TRBV12-3 or TRBV12-4 and TRBJ1-1; D is possibly TRBD1 (5 bases). Trimming removed 8 bases at V and 0 bases at J, with 13 bases between. The CDR3 length is 14 residues. CDR3 in amino acids: CASGGLTMNTEAFF. The CDR3 DNA reads as TGTGCCAGCGGGGGGTTAACCATGAACACTGAAGCTTTCTTT.

J is TRBJ1-1 and V is TRBV19; no clear D gene. CDR1 and CDR2 (germline): LNHDA, SQIVND (reference sequence). Between the trimmed V and J ends, which lost 7 bases and 3 bases, there was a span of 21 bases. The CDR3 runs to 16 residues. The CDR3 nucleotides are TGTGCCAGTAAAAGCACTGTTGGGGTTCGGGACACTGAAGCTTTCTTT. This gives the protein CASKSTVGVRDTEAFF.

This clonotype was counted many times. The chain has TRBV5-5 and TRBJ2-1; D call uncertain. Trimming took off 0 bases at V and 8 bases at J, with 12 bases between the two ends. Germline V gene sequence: CDR1 SGHKS, CDR2 YYEKEE (reference sequence). The CDR3 is 14 amino acids. CDR3 loop: CASSLVVTSDEQFF. CDR3 nucleotide sequence: TGTGCCAGCAGCTTGGTTGTGACTTCGGATGAGCAGTTCTTC.

For this clonotype: This could be a read error, since a much larger clone is one nucleotide away. The chain couples TRBV28 to TRBJ2-5, with D possibly matching TRBD2 (6 bases). The CDR3 has 19 amino acids. With 5 bases removed from V and 0 bases from J, the gap between germline ends came to 25 bases. From germline, CDR1 is MDHEN and CDR2 SYDVKM. The CDR3 is CASSVFSAAGRWNQETQYF. The CDR3 DNA is TGTGCCAGCAGTGTCTTCAGTGCCGCAGGGAGGTGGAACCAAGAGACCCAGTACTTC.